A single TCR beta chain is shown here with its context. The data derive from a study of control samples from healthy donors and cancer patients. The repertoire was sequenced with immunoSEQ multiplex PCR; TCRdb's copy has only in-frame clones and lacks some. The data show around 180,000 clones, 80% to 90% seen once. The CDR3 has 14 residues. Trimming stripped 3 bases from V and 4 bases from J, with 15 bases between. Per germline, CDR1 DFQATT and CDR2 SNEGSKA (reference sequence). Sequencing used blood. The V gene is TRBV20-1, the J gene TRBJ1-2; D possibly corresponds to TRBD1 (6 bases). The receptor was derived from a woman aged 25 to 45 in good health. DNA of the CDR3: TGCAGTGCTAGTAGCCCGGGGGCGGGCTATGGCTACACCTTC. Amino acid sequence: CSASSPGAGYGYTF.